These 2 T cell receptor beta chains came from one sample sequenced in a study of T cell repertoires in cytomegalovirus infection. TCRdb recomputed calls from the reads with MiXCR, one row per CDR3 protein. The data contain around 450,000 distinct CDR3 sequences, 31% of them singletons. The sequencing sample was made of PBMCs. Receptors originate from a human donor in good health (CMV status not recorded). Some clones in this sample may be carry-over from other donors' samples.

The J gene is TRBJ1-2, the V gene TRBV18; D remains ambiguous. Germline values: CDR1 KGHSH, CDR2 LQKENI. This CDR3 spans 17 amino acids. V lost 2 bases and J 6 bases, leaving 22 bases between the germline ends. Here the CDR3 reads CASSPLMVRASGDGYTF. In DNA form, the CDR3 reads TGTGCCAGCTCACCATTAATGGTTCGGGCGTCGGGAGATGGCTACACCTTC.

The CDR3 loop reads CASSFNGGRNEQFF. The CDR3, as DNA: TGCGCCAGCAGCTTTAATGGGGGGCGGAATGAGCAGTTCTTC. The chain uses TRBV5-1 and TRBJ2-1; D may correspond to TRBD1 or TRBD2 (6 bases each). Germline CDR1 is SGHRS and CDR2 is YFSETQ. This CDR3 spans 14 amino acids. Trimming left V 2 bases short and J 7 bases short, with 13 bases between.